What follows are 32 T cell receptor beta chains derived from one specimen sequenced in a study of siplizumab effects on memory and regulatory T cells. The protocol was immunoSEQ multiplex PCR, while the TCRdb copy is restricted to in-frame clones and leaves out a portion. The repertoire holds tens of thousands of clones, 75% to 90% seen once, with approximately 3.8% in the top ten. Sequencing was carried out using memory CD4+ T cells sorted from blood. Receptors originate from a human donor in good health.

The rearrangement links TRBV25-1 to TRBJ2-5; D remains unclear. This CDR3 region has 15 residues. CDR1 and CDR2 (germline): MGHDK, SYGVNS. V lost 5 bases, J lost 5 bases, and 18 bases lay in between. The CDR3 loop is CASSSVVSLSETQYF. Here the CDR3 DNA reads TGTGCCAGCAGTTCGGTGGTGAGCTTATCGGAGACCCAGTACTTC.

This clone was picked up a small number of times. The V gene is TRBV7-9, the J gene TRBJ1-2, with 8 bases matching TRBD1. This CDR3 contains 13 residues. Germline trimming cut 5 bases from V and 8 bases from J; bases unmatched to any gene: 7. CDR1 SEHNR and CDR2 FQNEAQ come from the germline V gene (reference sequence). The CDR3 DNA sequence: TGTGCCAGCAGCCGACAGGGGTTGCGCGGCTACACCTTC. This gives the protein CASSRQGLRGYTF.

This chain joins TRBV5-1 and TRBJ2-2, with 10 bases fitting TRBD2. The ends lost 2 bases at V and 5 bases at J; junction bases unmatched: 3. From germline, CDR1 is SGHRS and CDR2 YFSETQ. This CDR3 contains 15 residues. CDR3 region: CASSFLTSGTGELFF. Written as DNA, the CDR3 is TGCGCCAGCAGCTTTCTGACTAGCGGGACCGGGGAGCTGTTTTTT.

The rearrangement joins TRBV19 to TRBJ1-6; D call uncertain. The germline V gene encodes CDR1 LNHDA and CDR2 SQIVND (reference sequence). Trimming cost V 7 bases and J 7 bases, with 11 bases left between them. The CDR3 is 13 residues long. The CDR3 protein is CASKKDGNSPLHF. The CDR3 DNA sequence: TGTGCCAGTAAAAAGGACGGGAATTCACCCCTCCACTTT.

The chain carries TRBV6-6 and TRBJ2-4; D could derive from TRBD1 or TRBD2 (5 bases each). V was cut by 2 bases and J by 9 bases, with 17 bases left in between. The CDR3 is 15 residues long. Per the germline V gene, CDR1 is MNHNY and CDR2 is SVGAGI (reference sequence). The DNA for the CDR3 is TGTGCCAGCAGTTACGGTTCGGGGCCCGGTAGCATTCAGTACTTC. Translated, it gives CASSYGSGPGSIQYF.

The gene calls are TRBV19 and TRBJ1-1; D remains ambiguous. The V and J ends lost 5 bases and 6 bases respectively, with 19 bases between them. CDR3 size: 15 residues. Germline assignment: CDR1 LNHDA and CDR2 SQIVND (reference sequence). The CDR3 bases are TGTGCCAGTAGTCCAATGAGACCCAAAAGCGCTGAAGCTTTCTTT. This translates into CASSPMRPKSAEAFF.

The chain couples TRBV19 to TRBJ1-4; 7 nucleotides line up with TRBD1. CDR1 is LNHDA, CDR2 SQIVND, per germline (reference sequence). The CDR3 extends over 14 amino acids. The ends lost 1 base at V and 8 bases at J; junction bases unmatched: 4. The CDR3 reads CASSIAGGAEKLFF. In nucleotides, the CDR3 is TGTGCCAGTAGTATAGCAGGGGGGGCCGAAAAACTGTTTTTT.

This clone came up once. The chain employs TRBV6-5 and TRBJ1-2; D is unclear. Between the trimmed V and J ends, which lost 6 bases and 0 bases, there was a span of 14 bases. The CDR3 runs to 15 residues. The germline gives CDR1 MNHEY, CDR2 SVGAGI. CDR3 DNA: TGTGCCAGCAGCTTCCTGACGTTCCCTAACTATGGCTACACCTTC. Translation gives CASSFLTFPNYGYTF.

The V call is TRBV10-2, the J call TRBJ2-7; 13 bases agree with TRBD2. The V gene end was trimmed by 5 bases and the J gene end by 6 bases; junction bases not matched to a gene: 10. Germline CDR1 and CDR2: WSHSY and SAAADI. The CDR3 totals 16 residues. CDR3 in amino acids: CASSPGTSGTRREQYF. In nucleotides, the CDR3 is TGCGCCAGCAGTCCCGGGACTAGCGGGACCCGGCGCGAGCAGTACTTC.

V usage is TRBV12-5 and J usage is TRBJ1-6; tentatively, D is TRBD1 (6 bases). The CDR3 sequence is 14 residues long. Trimming removed 6 bases at V and 7 bases at J, with 13 bases between. CDR1 and CDR2 from the germline V gene are LGHNT and FRNRAP. In DNA form, the CDR3 reads TGTGCTAGTGGGCGACAGGTGGACAATTCACCCCTCCACTTT. Its protein is CASGRQVDNSPLHF.

The rearrangement joins TRBV5-4 to TRBJ2-3; 8 bases agree with TRBD1. This CDR3 contains 15 residues. The V segment lost 1 base and the J segment 6 bases; nucleotides outside the gene matches: 7. Germline V gives CDR1 SGHNT, CDR2 YYREEE (reference sequence). The CDR3 DNA reads as TGTGCCAGCAGCTTGTCGTCAGGGGGCCCGGATACGCAGTATTTT. Its translation is CASSLSSGGPDTQYF. Looking up the rest from reference TRBV5-4 and TRBJ2-3 gives the full variable domain: ETGVTQSPTHLIKTRGQQVTLRCSSQSGHNTVSWYQQALGQGPQFIFQYYREEENGRGNFPPRFSGLQFPNYSSELNVNALELDDSALYLCASSLSSGGPDTQYFGPGTRLTVL.

The rearrangement links TRBV5-5 to TRBJ2-5; maybe TRBD1 (7 bases). Trimming stripped 5 bases from V and 8 bases from J, with 22 bases between. CDR1 and CDR2 from the germline V gene are SGHKS and YYEKEE (reference sequence). This CDR3 is built from 15 residues. CDR3 bases: TGTGCCAGCAGTCCATTATCCAGGGGGGTCGACACCCAGTACTTC. Translated, it gives CASSPLSRGVDTQYF.

The chain is built from TRBV5-1 and TRBJ1-1; TRBD1 might be the D (5 bases). This CDR3 comprises 14 residues. V lost 4 bases to trimming and J lost 2 bases, with 12 bases between them. Germline CDR1 SGHRS, CDR2 YFSETQ. The chain's CDR3 is CASSGGTGNTEAFF. The DNA of the CDR3 is TGCGCCAGCAGCGGGGGGACGGGTAACACTGAAGCTTTCTTT. Full variable domain (missing parts from reference TRBV5-1 and TRBJ1-1): KAGVTQTPRYLIKTRGQQVTLSCSPISGHRSVSWYQQTPGQGLQFLFEYFSETQRNKGNFPGRFSGRQFSNSRSEMNVSTLELGDSALYLCASSGGTGNTEAFFGQGTRLTVV.

This clone was seen only a few times. The chain uses TRBV7-8 and TRBJ2-3; maybe TRBD2 (7 bases). V lost 5 bases and J lost 2, with 14 bases in between. Germline CDR1 is SGHVS and CDR2 is FQNEAQ. This CDR3 is built from 15 residues. The CDR3 nucleotides read TGTGCCAGCAGCCCGCGGGGGCGCGACACAGATACGCAGTATTTT. Amino acid sequence: CASSPRGRDTDTQYF.

The V gene is TRBV29-1, the J gene TRBJ1-2; no definite D call. V was cut by 3 bases and J by 5 bases, with 13 bases left in between. The germline CDR1 and CDR2 sequences are SQVTM and ANQGSEA. CDR3 size: 13 residues. This CDR3 is CSVERETSYGYTF. CDR3 coding DNA: TGCAGCGTTGAGAGGGAGACCTCTTATGGCTACACCTTC. Filled out from reference TRBV29-1 and TRBJ1-2, the complete variable domain reads SAVISQKPSRDICQRGTSLTIQCQVDSQVTMMFWYRQQPGQSLTLIATANQGSEATYESGFVIDKFPISRPNLTFSTLTVSNMSPEDSSIYLCSVERETSYGYTFGSGTRLTVV.

V and J are TRBV13 and TRBJ2-5; 12 bases align to TRBD2. Losses at the gene ends were 5 bases for V and 8 bases for J; bases not matched to a gene: 6. Germline CDR1 is PRHDT and CDR2 is FYEKMQ (reference sequence). The CDR3 has 14 residues. This CDR3 reads CASSRLAGDDTQYF. As DNA, the CDR3 is TGTGCCAGCAGCCGACTAGCGGGGGATGACACCCAGTACTTC.

The V call is TRBV7-2, the J call TRBJ2-5, with D unresolved. The V end was cut by 1 base, the J end by 5 bases, with 11 bases between. This CDR3 is built from 14 residues. Germline loops: CDR1 SGHTA, CDR2 FQGNSA. The CDR3 is CASSLERLSETQYF. The CDR3 DNA reads as TGTGCCAGCAGCTTAGAGCGATTGTCGGAGACCCAGTACTTC.

The chain uses TRBV6-4 and TRBJ2-5, with 8 nucleotides matching TRBD1. Germline V gene data show CDR1 as MRHNA and CDR2 as SNTAGT. V was clipped by 4 bases and J by 5 bases; unmatched bases: 3. This CDR3 has 13 amino acids. As DNA, the CDR3 is TGTGCCAGCAGTGGAAACAGGGGGGAGACCCAGTACTTC. It codes for CASSGNRGETQYF.

The chain combines TRBV10-3 with TRBJ2-1; TRBD1 is a possible D gene (5 bases). Trimming took 7 bases from V and 7 from J, leaving 14 bases between them. The CDR3 runs to 13 residues. Germline CDR1 is ENHRY and CDR2 is SYGVKD. CDR3 in DNA: TGTGCCATCAAGATACAGGTTTCGAATGAGCAGTTCTTC. Residues: CAIKIQVSNEQFF.

This sequence joins TRBV5-1 and TRBJ2-3, with D hard to call. V was shortened by 0 bases and J by 6 bases, with 14 bases between the two germline ends. CDR1 is SGHRS and CDR2 is YFSETQ in the germline V gene. There are 15 residues in the CDR3. As DNA, the CDR3 is TGCGCCAGCAGCTTGGTCGGCCAAGCCGCCGATACGCAGTATTTT. It codes for CASSLVGQAADTQYF.

This clone was counted a few times. The V call is TRBV27, the J call TRBJ1-1; D uncertain. V lost 6 bases to trimming and J lost 1 base, with 3 bases between them. The CDR3 loop spans 11 amino acids. From germline, CDR1 is MNHEY and CDR2 SMNVEV (reference sequence). Here the CDR3 DNA reads TGTGCCAGCAGGGGGAACACTGAAGCTTTCTTT. This encodes CASRGNTEAFF.

The rearrangement joins TRBV25-1 to TRBJ1-3; the D is unclear. CDR1 is MGHDK and CDR2 is SYGVNS in the germline V gene. V shed 6 bases and J shed 0 bases, with 9 bases lying between them. This CDR3 spans 14 amino acids. DNA of the CDR3: TGTGCCAGCAGCGTTGGCAGCTCTGGAAACACCATATATTTT. Translating gives CASSVGSSGNTIYF.

In its sample, this clone was seen once. This sequence joins TRBV18 and TRBJ1-1; D uncertain. V was pared by 2 bases and J by 4 bases, with 8 bases between. This CDR3 spans 13 amino acids. The V gene's germline CDR1 is KGHSH and CDR2 LQKENI. CDR3 residues: CASSPGQATEAFF. The CDR3 DNA is TGTGCCAGCTCACCAGGGCAGGCCACTGAAGCTTTCTTT. The complete variable domain, with remaining parts taken from reference TRBV18 and TRBJ1-1, reads NAGVMQNPRHLVRRRGQEARLRCSPMKGHSHVYWYRQLPEEGLKFMVYLQKENIIDESGMPKERFSAEFPKEGPSILRIQQVVRGDSAAYFCASSPGQATEAFFGQGTRLTVV.

This sequence joins TRBV5-6 and TRBJ2-5; D is possibly TRBD1 (6 bases). The CDR3 consists of 16 residues. V lost 3 bases and J 7 bases, leaving 22 bases between the germline ends. The germline V gene encodes CDR1 SGHDT and CDR2 YYEEEE. The CDR3 here is CASSSLVGAKKGTQYF. Written as DNA, the CDR3 is TGTGCCAGCAGCTCCCTGGTGGGGGCCAAAAAAGGGACCCAGTACTTC.

The chain has TRBV2 and TRBJ2-5, with TRBD1 matching 8 bases. The length of the CDR3 is 14 residues. V shed 5 bases and J 5 bases; nucleotides not matched to a gene: 7. CDR1 is SNHLY and CDR2 is FYNNEI in the germline V gene. In DNA form, the CDR3 reads TGTGCCAGCAGTCGGACAGGGATTAGGGAGACCCAGTACTTC. Protein: CASSRTGIRETQYF.

This rearrangement joins TRBV6-1 to TRBJ2-3; no clear D. Trimming took off 0 bases at V and 2 bases at J, with 15 bases between the two ends. The CDR3 consists of 17 residues. The V gene's germline CDR1 is MNHNS and CDR2 SASEGT. CDR3 amino acids: CASSEAGLPRVTDTQYF. DNA for the CDR3: TGTGCCAGCAGTGAAGCGGGCCTCCCTCGGGTCACAGATACGCAGTATTTT.

The chain recombines TRBV6-4 with TRBJ2-1; 9 nucleotides align to TRBD2. This CDR3 has 13 residues. The germline gives CDR1 MRHNA, CDR2 SNTAGT. The ends lost 5 bases at V and 10 bases at J; junction bases unmatched: 6. This CDR3 is CASSSSGGREQFF. The CDR3 nucleotides are TGTGCCAGCAGTTCCAGCGGGGGGCGAGAGCAGTTCTTC.

The V call is TRBV5-1, the J call TRBJ2-7, with D possibly matching TRBD2 (6 bases). This CDR3 comprises 15 residues. Trimming removed 3 bases from V and 4 bases from J, with 17 bases in between. CDR1 SGHRS and CDR2 YFSETQ come from the germline V gene. The CDR3 region is CASSWGVGGTYEQYF. The DNA for the CDR3 is TGCGCCAGCAGCTGGGGTGTCGGGGGTACATACGAGCAGTACTTC.

This clone appeared a few times. This chain uses TRBV29-1 with TRBJ1-1; tentatively, D is TRBD1 (6 bases). Germline assignment: CDR1 SQVTM and CDR2 ANQGSEA. Trimming stripped 5 bases from V and 1 base from J, with 11 bases between. This CDR3 comprises 13 residues. CDR3 sequence reads: CSVNRDWNTEAFF. The CDR3 DNA sequence: TGCAGCGTTAACAGGGATTGGAACACTGAAGCTTTCTTT.

The gene calls are TRBV11-1 and TRBJ2-1; 10 bases map to TRBD2. The germline V gene encodes CDR1 SGHAT and CDR2 FQDESV (reference sequence). The trim removed 5 bases at V and 7 bases at J, leaving 11 bases unmatched. The CDR3 loop spans 16 amino acids. The CDR3 spells CASSQTSAGGRNEQFF. The CDR3 DNA sequence: TGTGCCAGCAGCCAGACATCAGCGGGGGGGCGTAATGAGCAGTTCTTC.

This clone showed up just a few times. The chain is built from TRBV19 and TRBJ1-2; D might be TRBD1 (6 bases). CDR3 length: 13 residues. V was pared by 6 bases and J by 4 bases, with 12 bases between. Germline values: CDR1 LNHDA, CDR2 SQIVND (reference sequence). CDR3: CASSIRDTYGYTF. The CDR3 DNA reads as TGTGCCAGTAGCATCAGGGACACCTATGGCTACACCTTC.

The genes are TRBV5-8 and TRBJ2-7; D perhaps matches TRBD1 (6 bases). Trimming left V 4 bases short and J 4 bases short, with 15 bases between. There are 14 residues in the CDR3. The V gene's germline CDR1 is SGHTS and CDR2 YDEGEE. The CDR3 loop reads CASSLGGLRYEQYF. The CDR3 DNA sequence: TGTGCCAGCAGCCTTGGGGGCCTGCGGTACGAGCAGTACTTC.